This entry lists 22 T cell receptor beta chains sequenced from one sample in a study of shared clonotypes between healthy human individuals. TCRdb's table, derived via immunoSEQ multiplex PCR, lists solely in-frame clones and lacks some. The sample yields around 700,000 clones, 55% to 75% seen once. The sample was memory CD4+ T cells sorted from blood. Noted subset: CD45RA-negative fraction. The receptors were sampled from a woman in her 30s in good health.

This clone was recorded once. This chain connects TRBV6-5 to TRBJ1-1; TRBD1 matches at 9 bases. CDR3 length: 15 residues. Germline V gene data show CDR1 as MNHEY and CDR2 as SVGAGI. The V segment lost 1 base and the J segment 4 bases; nucleotides outside the gene matches: 4. CDR3 loop: CASSYYGQGTTEAFF. CDR3 bases: TGTGCCAGCAGTTACTATGGACAGGGGACCACTGAAGCTTTCTTT.

This sequence joins TRBV28 and TRBJ2-1; 7 bases fit TRBD2. Germline V gene sequence: CDR1 MDHEN, CDR2 SYDVKM. Trimming at V came to 5 bases and at J to 1 base, leaving 8 bases not matched to a gene. The CDR3 extends over 16 amino acids. CDR3: CASSLGGRGSYNEQFF. CDR3 nucleotides: TGTGCCAGCAGTCTGGGAGGGCGTGGGTCCTACAATGAGCAGTTCTTC.

The chain links TRBV29-1 to TRBJ2-7, with TRBD2 matching 10 bases. V lost 5 bases to trimming and J lost 4 bases; unmatched junction nucleotides: 14. Germline V lookup: CDR1 SQVTM, CDR2 ANQGSEA. The CDR3 is 16 amino acids. CDR3 DNA: TGCAGCGTTCTCGCCCCGCTAGCGGGAGTGTTGTACGAGCAGTACTTC. Amino acids: CSVLAPLAGVLYEQYF.

The rearrangement uses TRBV15 and TRBJ2-7, with D possibly being TRBD1 or TRBD2 (5 bases each). V was cut by 2 bases and J by 1 base, with 12 bases left in between. The germline gives CDR1 LNHNV, CDR2 YYDKDF (reference sequence). CDR3 length: 15 amino acids. CDR3 DNA: TGTGCCACCAGCAGAAGGGGACGAGCATCCTACGAGCAGTACTTC. Translating it yields CATSRRGRASYEQYF.

J is TRBJ1-4 and V is TRBV12-1. TRBV12-1 is tagged as a pseudogene. The CDR3 totals 16 residues. In nucleotides, the CDR3 is TGTGCCAGCAGCTTTCATGTTTGGGGTTCGGGTGAAAAACTGTTTTTT. Amino acid sequence: CASSFHVWGSGEKLFF.

The chain couples TRBV25-1 to TRBJ2-2; D is possibly TRBD2 (6 bases). The CDR3 spans 14 residues. The germline CDR1 and CDR2 sequences are MGHDK and SYGVNS. V gave up 7 bases and J gave up 5 bases, with 14 bases separating them. The CDR3 DNA is TGTGCCAGCAATAGGACTACGCAAACCGGGGAGCTGTTTTTT. This encodes CASNRTTQTGELFF. Filled out from reference TRBV25-1 and TRBJ2-2, the complete variable domain reads EADIYQTPRYLVIGTGKKITLECSQTMGHDKMYWYQQDPGMELHLIHYSYGVNSTEKGDLSSESTVSRIRTEHFPLTLESARPSHTSQYLCASNRTTQTGELFFGEGSRLTVL.

This clone has a handful of counts. The chain employs TRBV28 and TRBJ2-7; D may be TRBD1 or TRBD2 (6 bases each). Germline V gives CDR1 MDHEN, CDR2 SYDVKM. V lost 3 bases to trimming and J lost 1 base, with 16 bases between them. The CDR3 loop spans 16 amino acids. The CDR3 coding sequence is TGTGCCAGCAGTTTGAGGTGGGGGGCGGGATCCTACGAGCAGTACTTC. Amino acid sequence: CASSLRWGAGSYEQYF.

The chain carries TRBV2 and TRBJ1-1; TRBD1 matches at 10 bases. The CDR3 length is 16 residues. CDR1 is SNHLY and CDR2 is FYNNEI in the germline V gene. V lost 5 bases and J lost 2; bases outside the gene matches: 8. CDR3 nucleotides: TGTGCCAGCAGTCCAAGGGCGACAGGGGGCAACACTGAAGCTTTCTTT. Translated, it gives CASSPRATGGNTEAFF. Looking up the rest from reference TRBV2 and TRBJ1-1 gives the full variable domain: EPEVTQTPSHQVTQMGQEVILRCVPISNHLYFYWYRQILGQKVEFLVSFYNNEISEKSEIFDDQFSVERPDGSNFTLKIRSTKLEDSAMYFCASSPRATGGNTEAFFGQGTRLTVV.

Notes on this clone: Other DNA sequences from this sample encode an identical CDR3 as well. The chain couples TRBV18 to TRBJ1-1; no firm D call. V lost 3 bases and J 2 bases, leaving 7 bases between the germline ends. From germline, CDR1 is KGHSH and CDR2 LQKENI. The CDR3 runs to 13 residues. The CDR3 protein is CASSPTANTEAFF. The CDR3, as DNA: TGTGCCAGCTCACCTACAGCTAACACTGAAGCTTTCTTT.

The V gene is TRBV5-6, the J gene TRBJ2-5; possibly TRBD1 for D (6 bases). The CDR3 sequence is 14 residues long. Per germline, CDR1 SGHDT and CDR2 YYEEEE. V dropped 4 bases and J dropped 7 bases, with 17 bases sitting between them. The CDR3 DNA is TGTGCCAGCAGCCCTTTGGACAGTCCGGGGACCCAGTACTTC. This encodes CASSPLDSPGTQYF. Full variable domain (missing parts from reference TRBV5-6 and TRBJ2-5): DAGVTQSPTHLIKTRGQQVTLRCSPKSGHDTVSWYQQALGQGPQFIFQYYEEEERQRGNFPDRFSGHQFPNYSSELNVNALLLGDSALYLCASSPLDSPGTQYFGPGTRLLVL.

The rearrangement links TRBV19 to TRBJ2-7; possibly TRBD1 for D (5 bases). The V end was cut by 5 bases, the J end by 0 bases, with 11 bases between. The CDR3 has 14 amino acids. In germline, CDR1 is LNHDA, CDR2 SQIVND (reference sequence). The CDR3 is CASSRTHSSYEQYF. In nucleotides, the CDR3 is TGTGCCAGTAGTCGGACACATAGCTCCTACGAGCAGTACTTC.

As concerns this clone: A junction end diverges from the germline sequence, so it may reflect a read error. The V gene is TRBV2, the J gene TRBJ2-7, with D possibly being TRBD1 (6 bases). Germline CDR1 SNHLY, CDR2 FYNNEI. The CDR3 loop spans 14 amino acids. For the CDR3, the DNA is TGTGCCAGCAGTGAAGCGTTGGGGTCAGGGGTGATGGACTTC. It codes for CASSEALGSGVMDF.

The chain couples TRBV28 to TRBJ2-7; possibly TRBD2 for D (6 bases). V was cut by 7 bases and J by 5 bases, with 15 bases left in between. In germline, CDR1 is MDHEN, CDR2 SYDVKM. The CDR3 runs to 13 residues. The CDR3 region has the DNA TGTGCCAGCACTACCGGAGGGGTCCACGAGCAGTACTTC. Its protein product is CASTTGGVHEQYF.

Many counts were recorded for this clone. The chain is built from TRBV15 and TRBJ2-7; 8 nucleotides align to TRBD1. V was pared by 3 bases and J by 3 bases, with 10 bases of the junction left unmatched. The CDR3 spans 16 residues. CDR1 and CDR2 from the germline V gene are LNHNV and YYDKDF (reference sequence). The CDR3 DNA is TGTGCCACCAGCAGGGACCGGGACAGGTCCTTCTACGAGCAGTACTTC. Translation gives CATSRDRDRSFYEQYF.

The gene calls are TRBV7-8 and TRBJ2-7; D uncertain. CDR1 and CDR2 from the germline V gene are SGHVS and FQNEAQ. This CDR3 contains 12 residues. Trimming removed 6 bases at V and 3 bases at J, with 9 bases between. The CDR3 region is CASRPLNYEQYF. CDR3 nucleotides: TGTGCCAGCAGGCCTCTAAACTACGAGCAGTACTTC.

In its sample, this clone was seen a few times. The CDR3 DNA reads as TGTGCCAGCAGCCACCAGGGGGGGGGCACAATAGAGAGGGTCTCGGAGCAGTTCTTC. This translates into CASSHQGGGTIERVSEQFF. The gene calls are TRBV6-9 and TRBJ2-1, with D perhaps matching TRBD1 or TRBD2 (7 bases each). Germline lookup yields CDR1 MNHGY and CDR2 SVAAGI. The V end was cut by 6 bases, the J end by 10 bases, with 34 bases between. CDR3 size: 19 residues.

CDR3 region: CASSYGSTEETQYF. Here the CDR3 DNA reads TGCGCCAGCAGCTACGGGTCGACGGAGGAGACCCAGTACTTC. The chain is built from TRBV5-1 and TRBJ2-5; no clear D. The CDR3 extends over 14 amino acids. The ends were cut back, 3 bases at V and 5 bases at J, with 14 bases in the middle. Germline CDR1 is SGHRS and CDR2 is YFSETQ.

The rearrangement uses TRBV10-3 and TRBJ2-3, with 12 bases fitting TRBD2. CDR1 is ENHRY and CDR2 is SYGVKD in the germline V gene. V lost 3 bases and J lost 1; bases outside the gene matches: 5. The CDR3 has 17 residues. Here the CDR3 reads CAISDGLAGKGTDTQYF. In DNA, the CDR3 is TGTGCCATCAGTGACGGACTAGCGGGAAAGGGCACAGATACGCAGTATTTT.

The V gene is TRBV9, the J gene TRBJ2-7, with D perhaps TRBD2 (6 bases). Germline V gives CDR1 SGDLS, CDR2 YYNGEE. This CDR3 is built from 16 residues. The V end lost 3 bases, the J end lost 5 bases, and 21 bases lay between the germline ends. CDR3 region: CASSAVGAGNANEQYF. The DNA of the CDR3 is TGTGCCAGCAGCGCCGTCGGGGCGGGAAATGCCAACGAGCAGTACTTC.

This clone showed up just a few times. V is TRBV28 and J is TRBJ1-2; tentatively, D is TRBD1 (5 bases). The CDR3 is made up of 15 amino acids. Germline V gene lookup returns CDR1 MDHEN and CDR2 SYDVKM. Trimming stripped 2 bases from V and 8 bases from J, with 18 bases between. The CDR3 sequence: CASSLGGDPRRGYTF. For the CDR3, the DNA is TGTGCCAGCAGTTTAGGAGGGGACCCGCGAAGGGGCTACACCTTC.

The V and J genes are TRBV10-3 and TRBJ2-7; unclear D gene. With 6 bases removed from V and 0 bases from J, the gap between germline ends came to 12 bases. CDR3 length equals 14 residues. In germline, CDR1 is ENHRY, CDR2 SYGVKD. The CDR3 DNA is TGTGCCATCAGCCCTAATGGGGACTCCTACGAGCAGTACTTC. This encodes CAISPNGDSYEQYF.

Points on this clone: It is likely a read error: a sequence one base away is far more abundant. This chain uses TRBV7-8 with TRBJ2-3; D uncertain. The CDR3 is 11 amino acids. Trimming left V 6 bases short and J 2 bases short, with 3 bases between. Germline CDR1 reads SGHVS; CDR2 reads FQNEAQ. The CDR3 region is CASSNTDTQYF. The CDR3 coding sequence is TGTGCCAGCAGTAACACAGATACGCAGTATTTT.